This T cell receptor beta chain was sequenced in a study of identical twins. The germline V gene encodes CDR1 DFQATT and CDR2 SNEGSKA (reference sequence). The CDR3 covers 15 residues. Unmatched junction bases numbered 9, after V lost 6 bases and J lost 5 bases. TCRdb used MiXCR to reprocess the 5' RACE reads, holding one entry per CDR3 protein. The sample includes fewer than 350,000 distinct CDR3 sequences, about 8.1% of them seen just once. These data were also reused for a study on yellow fever vaccine responses in identical twins. As reported in that work: Convergence reportedly seemed to mark part of the twins' vaccine T cell response, with personalization marking the rest.

The specimen sequenced was memory (CD45RO+) T cells sorted from blood. This TCR was recovered from a woman between 18 and 29 years old in good health. The J gene is TRBJ2-1, the V gene TRBV20-1, with 11 bases matching TRBD2. Here the CDR3 reads CSATLAGGLNNEQFF. The DNA of the CDR3 is TGCAGTGCAACATTAGCGGGAGGGTTAAACAATGAGCAGTTCTTC.